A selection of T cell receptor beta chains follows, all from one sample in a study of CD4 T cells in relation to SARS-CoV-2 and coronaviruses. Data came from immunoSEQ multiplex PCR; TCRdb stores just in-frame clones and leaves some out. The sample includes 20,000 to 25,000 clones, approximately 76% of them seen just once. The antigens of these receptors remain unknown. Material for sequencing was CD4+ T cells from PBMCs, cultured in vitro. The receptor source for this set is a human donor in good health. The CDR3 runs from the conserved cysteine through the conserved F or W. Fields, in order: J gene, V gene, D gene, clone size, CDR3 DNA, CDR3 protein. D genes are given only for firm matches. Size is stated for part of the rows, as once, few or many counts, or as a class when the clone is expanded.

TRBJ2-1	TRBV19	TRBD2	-	TGTGCCAGCACAGACCCCGGGACTACCTACAATGAGCAGTTCTTC	CASTDPGTTYNEQFF
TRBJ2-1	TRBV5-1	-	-	TGCGCCAGTACTGCTCCAGGACCCAATGAGCAGTTCTTC	CASTAPGPNEQFF
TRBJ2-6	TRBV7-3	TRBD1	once	TGTGCCAGCAGCTCTTACTCAGGGGGAAGCTCTGGGGCCAACGTCCTGACTTTC	CASSSYSGGSSGANVLTF
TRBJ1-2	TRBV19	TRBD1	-	TGTGCCAGTACCGGGACAGGGAACTATGGCTACACCTTC	CASTGTGNYGYTF
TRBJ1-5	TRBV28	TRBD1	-	TGTGCCAGCAGTGAGACAGGGGGCACGGAGCCCCAGCATTTT	CASSETGGTEPQHF
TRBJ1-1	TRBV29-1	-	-	TGCAGCGTTGTGGGGGGGGCGGATGGAGCTTTCTTT	CSVVGGADGAFF
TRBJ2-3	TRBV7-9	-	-	TGTGCCAGCAGCATCACCTGGGATACGCAGTATTTT	CASSITWDTQYF
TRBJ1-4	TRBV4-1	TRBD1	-	TGCGCCAGCAGCCAAGTGGGACAGGGGGCGGATTGGGAAAAACTGTTTTTT	CASSQVGQGADWEKLFF
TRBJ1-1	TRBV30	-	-	TGTGCCTGGAGACCTTCACACAGGGTCAACACTGAAGCTTTCTTT	CAWRPSHRVNTEAFF
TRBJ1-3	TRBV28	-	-	TGTGCCAGCGAGAACAGGGAGTCTGGAAACACCATATATTTT	CASENRESGNTIYF
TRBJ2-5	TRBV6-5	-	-	TGTGCCAGCAGTTACAGGGGTGGTGGGGAGACCCAGTACTTC	CASSYRGGGETQYF
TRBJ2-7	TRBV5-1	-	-	TGCGCCAGCGCTCCGGGACGCTCCTACGAGCAGTACTTC	CASAPGRSYEQYF
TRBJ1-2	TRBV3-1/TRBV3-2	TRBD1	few	TGTGCCAGCAGCCGGGACAGCTTGATCTACACCTTC	CASSRDSLIYTF
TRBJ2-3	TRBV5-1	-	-	TGCGCCAGCAGCTCTAATGGGGCAATCGCAGATACGCAGTATTTT	CASSSNGAIADTQYF
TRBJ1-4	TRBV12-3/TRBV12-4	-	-	TGTGCCTCCCGGGGACGGCATGAAAAACTGTTTTTT	CASRGRHEKLFF
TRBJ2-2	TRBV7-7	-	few	TGTGCCAGCAGCTTAGGGTCTTCTGGGAACACCGGGGAGCTGTTTTTT	CASSLGSSGNTGELFF
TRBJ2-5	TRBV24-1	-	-	TGTGCCACCAGTGATTTGCTATCTGGGACCCAGTACTTC	CATSDLLSGTQYF
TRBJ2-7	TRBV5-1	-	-	TGCGCCAGCAGCAACCGGACGGGTGGGCCCTACGAGCAGTACTTC	CASSNRTGGPYEQYF
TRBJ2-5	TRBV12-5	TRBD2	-	TGTGCTAGTGGCCGGGGACTAGCGGGAGGTCTGGAGACCCAGTACTTC	CASGRGLAGGLETQYF
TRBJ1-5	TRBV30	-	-	TGTGCCTGGAATATAGATCTCAATCAGCCCCAGCATTTT	CAWNIDLNQPQHF
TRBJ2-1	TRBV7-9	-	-	TGTGCCAGCACCCCGTTGAGGGGCAATGAGCAGTTCTTC	CASTPLRGNEQFF
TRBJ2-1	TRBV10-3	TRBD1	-	TGTGCCATCAGGTTGACAGGGGGGGCCCACAATGAGCAGTTCTTC	CAIRLTGGAHNEQFF
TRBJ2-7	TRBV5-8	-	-	TGTGCCAGCAGCCCCCGGCCCCCGAAGCAGTACTTC	CASSPRPPKQYF
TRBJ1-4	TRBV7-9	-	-	TGTGCCAGCAGCCTAACGGGCGGGGGCCAAAATGAAAAACTGTTTTTT	CASSLTGGGQNEKLFF
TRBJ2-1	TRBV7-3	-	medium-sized	TGTGCCAGCAGCTTATATGTGTCAAATGAGCAGTTCTTC	CASSLYVSNEQFF
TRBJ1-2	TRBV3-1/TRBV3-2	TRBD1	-	TGTGCCAGCAGCCTCGGACAGGGGGCACGGGTTAACTATGGCTACACCTTC	CASSLGQGARVNYGYTF
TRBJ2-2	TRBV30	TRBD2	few	TGTGCCTGGAGTAAGGAACTAGCGGGACCCGGGGAGCTGTTTTTT	CAWSKELAGPGELFF